This T cell receptor (beta chain) was found in a study of identifying expanded T cells in peripheral blood. Only in-frame clones appear in the TCRdb table, and some are missing; sequencing was by immunoSEQ multiplex PCR. The profile covers approximately 110,000 clones, with around nine tenths appearing a single time and around 15% taken by the ten largest. The CDR3 loop spans 12 amino acids. Germline V gene lookup returns CDR1 MNHEY and CDR2 SVGAGI. Trimming left V 2 bases short and J 6 bases short, with 7 bases between. The receptor was isolated from a person aged 18 to 70 in good health. The chain employs TRBV6-5 and TRBJ1-2, with a tentative D call TRBD1 (5 bases). Sequences were obtained from blood. CDR3 in amino acids: CASSYRGNGYTF. CDR3 nucleotide sequence: TGTGCCAGCAGTTACCGGGGGAATGGCTACACCTTC.